What follows are 9 T cell receptor beta chains derived from one specimen sequenced in a study of OX40 agonist ivuxolimab in advanced cancers. Libraries were made using the immunoSEQ multiplex PCR assay. The table was pulled from immuneACCESS by TCRdb, which kept in-frame rearrangements only. Such tables lose some clones; where checked, under half of the loss comes from unresolved V genes, and the rest has no known cause. Across this sample there are 40,000 or so clones, with 85% to 90% seen only once. The top ten hold approximately 12% of the sample. Material: CD4+ or CD8+ T cells sorted from blood, obtained in a trial of the OX40 agonist ivuxolimab. The receptors stem from an adult with an advanced solid tumor such as melanoma, head and neck, liver or kidney cancer.

This clone was seen a single time. The chain links TRBV27 to TRBJ2-5; 11 bases fit TRBD2. This CDR3 has 17 amino acids. Trimming cost V 5 bases and J 5 bases; bases outside gene matches: 13. Germline V CDR1 and CDR2: MNHEY, SMNVEV (reference sequence). In nucleotides, the CDR3 is TGTGCCAGCAGTCCCGACTCTAGCGGGGGGTTCCGGGAGACCCAGTACTTC. As protein: CASSPDSSGGFRETQYF.

V usage is TRBV27 and J usage is TRBJ1-2; 9 bases are a match to TRBD1. Losses at the gene ends were 5 bases for V and 1 base for J; bases not matched to a gene: 2. CDR3 length: 14 amino acids. The V gene's germline CDR1 is MNHEY and CDR2 SMNVEV (reference sequence). The CDR3 DNA is TGTGCCAGCAGTGTGACAGGGGGTAACTATGGCTACACCTTC. This translates into CASSVTGGNYGYTF.

The CDR3 sequence: CASSIRGANEKLFF. Written as DNA, the CDR3 is TGCGCCAGCAGCATCAGGGGGGCTAATGAAAAACTGTTTTTT. The chain is built from TRBV4-1 and TRBJ1-4; 7 nucleotides line up with TRBD1. The junction had 3 bases not matched to a gene; V was cut back by 5 bases and J by 3 bases. This CDR3 is 14 amino acids long. Germline CDR1 reads MGHRA; CDR2 reads YSYEKL.

V gene TRBV28 combines with J gene TRBJ2-3; TRBD1 matches at 8 bases. After removal of 5 bases from V and 4 bases from J, the junction contained 11 bases not matched to a gene. This CDR3 comprises 16 residues. Looked up from germline, CDR1 is MDHEN and CDR2 is SYDVKM. The CDR3 coding sequence is TGTGCCAGCAGTCACAGAGGCAGGGGGCGCGCAGATACGCAGTATTTT. This encodes CASSHRGRGRADTQYF.

This clone was recorded once. The chain uses TRBV7-9 and TRBJ2-3; TRBD2 agrees at 9 bases. The CDR3 has 14 amino acids. V shed 10 bases, J shed 4 bases, and the junction held 9 bases outside the gene matches. Germline assignment: CDR1 SEHNR and CDR2 FQNEAQ (reference sequence). The CDR3 bases are TGTGCCACTGGGGTAGCGGGGGAGGCAGATACGCAGTATTTT. Translated, it gives CATGVAGEADTQYF. Full variable domain (remainder filled in from reference TRBV7-9 and TRBJ2-3): DTGVSQNPRHKITKRGQNVTFRCDPISEHNRLYWYRQTLGQGPEFLTYFQNEAQLEKSRLLSDRFSAERPKGSFSTLEIQRTEQGDSAMYLCATGVAGEADTQYFGPGTRLTVL.

This sequence joins TRBV4-1 and TRBJ2-1; 7 bases are shared with TRBD2. Trimming took 3 bases from V and 7 from J; bases not matched to a gene: 6. Germline V gene sequence: CDR1 MGHRA, CDR2 YSYEKL. This CDR3 has 14 amino acids. CDR3 sequence reads: CASSHIGTKNEQFF. As DNA, the CDR3 is TGCGCCAGCAGCCATATCGGGACTAAGAATGAGCAGTTCTTC.

The genes are TRBV9 and TRBJ2-1, with 11 bases matching TRBD2. Germline V gene lookup returns CDR1 SGDLS and CDR2 YYNGEE. V dropped 4 bases and J dropped 7; count of bases not matched to a gene: 10. The CDR3 loop spans 16 amino acids. CDR3 in DNA: TGTGCCAGCAGCCCGAGGACTAGCGGGTTCTCGAATGAGCAGTTCTTC. The encoded protein is CASSPRTSGFSNEQFF.

The CDR3 reads CASSDSRVQGVRYGYTF. The CDR3 region has the DNA TGTGCCAGCAGTGACTCGAGGGTACAGGGGGTAAGGTATGGCTACACCTTC. The chain is built from TRBV6-4 and TRBJ1-2; 8 nucleotides align to TRBD1. The CDR3 covers 17 residues. Germline assignment: CDR1 MRHNA and CDR2 SNTAGT. After removal of 0 bases from V and 5 bases from J, the junction contained 11 bases not matched to a gene.

The chain is built from TRBV19 and TRBJ2-3; D not resolved. V was trimmed by 7 bases and J by 0 bases, leaving 8 bases between them. From germline, CDR1 is LNHDA and CDR2 SQIVND (reference sequence). The CDR3 has 13 amino acids. The CDR3 DNA is TGTGCCAGTACTGGGTCTAGCACAGATACGCAGTATTTT. Translation gives CASTGSSTDTQYF.